This TCR beta chain was captured by sequencing in a study of blood T cells in healthy people across ages. A J-beta primer mix and a sample-barcoded 5' primer were used in a second PCR of roughly 7 to 12 cycles. Each sample provided no less than 2.5 million CDR3-containing paired-end reads. TCRdb re-called the 5' RACE reads with MiXCR, one entry per CDR3 protein. The sample shows roughly 1,700,000 distinct CDR3 sequences, under 30% of them seen only once. Every donor provided approximately 9.2 milliliters of peripheral blood. This CDR3 has 16 residues. With 0 bases removed from V and 7 bases from J, the gap between germline ends came to 17 bases. Germline CDR1 is MNHEY and CDR2 is SVGAGI.

The TCR was taken from a woman aged 25 to 39 in good health. The sample was blood. The chain joins TRBV6-5 to TRBJ2-3, with TRBD2 as a possible D gene (6 bases). This CDR3 reads CASSYSKVAARYTQYF. CDR3 coding DNA: TGTGCCAGCAGTTACTCGAAGGTAGCGGCCCGGTATACGCAGTATTTT.